Listed below are T cell receptor beta chains from one sample, sequenced in a study of T cell responses to AZD1222 COVID-19 vaccine. The method was immunoSEQ multiplex PCR; TCRdb's version includes in-frame clones alone and lacks a portion of them. The repertoire holds 25,000 to 40,000 clones, with approximately 90% as singletons. The material was peripheral blood, obtained 28 days after the second AZD1222 dose. These receptors were taken from an adult who received the AZD1222 COVID-19 vaccine. Both conserved end residues are part of each CDR3. The D gene is left open where the match is weak. Part of the rows lack a size; the others show once, few, many or a class for expanded clones.

TRBV7-3	TRBJ2-2	-	TRBD2	CASSRLTSGGGTGELFF	TGTGCCAGCAGCCGACTAACTAGCGGGGGTGGCACCGGGGAGCTGTTTTTT
TRBV19	TRBJ1-2	few	-	CASTPAAAANYGYTF	TGTGCCAGTACCCCAGCGGCGGCTGCTAACTATGGCTACACCTTC
TRBV25-1	TRBJ1-5	-	-	CASSEGQQPQHF	TGTGCCAGCAGTGAGGGACAACAGCCCCAGCATTTT
TRBV5-6	TRBJ2-2	-	-	CASNVLGETNTGELFF	TGTGCCAGCAACGTTCTGGGGGAAACGAACACCGGGGAGCTGTTTTTT
TRBV7-2	TRBJ2-5	-	-	CASSLGTTQETQYF	TGTGCCAGCAGCTTGGGAACTACCCAAGAGACCCAGTACTTC
TRBV18	TRBJ1-6	once	TRBD1	CASSLRQGFSPLHF	TGTGCCAGCTCACTTCGACAGGGGTTTTCACCCCTCCACTTT
TRBV28	TRBJ2-7	-	TRBD1	CASSWTGGYEQYF	TGTGCCAGCAGTTGGACAGGCGGGTACGAGCAGTACTTC
TRBV9	TRBJ1-5	-	-	CASSVDMENQPQHF	TGTGCCAGCAGCGTAGATATGGAGAATCAGCCCCAGCATTTT
TRBV7-3	TRBJ1-1	-	-	CASSFERRLNTEAFF	TGTGCCAGCAGCTTCGAACGTAGGTTGAACACTGAAGCTTTCTTT
TRBV29-1	TRBJ1-4	-	-	CSVRRQELNEKLFF	TGCAGCGTCCGAAGACAGGAGCTTAATGAAAAACTGTTTTTT